A selection of T cell receptor beta chains follows, all from one sample in a study of beta chain features in type 1 diabetes. TCRdb keeps only in-frame clones here, not all; method: immunoSEQ multiplex PCR. The sample consists of hundreds of thousands of clones, around 12% of them appearing once. The sample consisted of naive CD4+ T cells from blood. The receptors stem from a man between 18 and 35 years old in good health. Both conserved end residues are part of each CDR3. A D gene is named only where the DNA matches it firmly. Some rows mark clone size as missing; the rest say once, few, many or name a class of expanded clone.

TGTGCCAGCAGCGCGCCGGGACAGCCCTACGAGCAGTACTTC,CASSAPGQPYEQYF,TRBV9,TRBJ2-7,few,TRBD1
TGTGCCAGCAGTCATTACTTCGGCGGCCCCTACAATGAGCAGTTCTTC,CASSHYFGGPYNEQFF,TRBV27,TRBJ2-1,many,NA
TGTGCCAGCAGCCAAGAGGTGAGGGGGGGGGCCTACAATGAGCAGTTCTTC,CASSQEVRGGAYNEQFF,TRBV4-2,TRBJ2-1,NA,NA
TGTGCCAGCAGCGCCGTTTCTAGCTCTTCTAGCACAGATACGCAGTATTTT,CASSAVSSSSSTDTQYF,TRBV9,TRBJ2-3,NA,NA
TGCGCCAGCAGCTTGGGGACAGGCCTCTACGAGCAGTACTTC,CASSLGTGLYEQYF,TRBV5-1,TRBJ2-7,few,TRBD1
TGTGCCAGCAGCTTGCCTGGAGGGCAAGAGACCCAGTACTTC,CASSLPGGQETQYF,TRBV5-5,TRBJ2-5,NA,NA
TGTGCCAGCAGTGACGAAGGAGACACTGAAGCTTTCTTT,CASSDEGDTEAFF,TRBV2,TRBJ1-1,few,NA
TGTGCCTGGAGTGTTCGCCCCAACCCCAGGGATACGCAGTATTTT,CAWSVRPNPRDTQYF,TRBV30,TRBJ2-3,few,NA
TGTGCCAGCAGTGACCTACTTACCGGGACAGGAAAAAATCAGCCCCAGCATTTT,CASSDLLTGTGKNQPQHF,TRBV6-4,TRBJ1-5,NA,TRBD1
TGTGCCAGCAGCTGGGCAGGGACAAACTATGGCTACACCTTC,CASSWAGTNYGYTF,TRBV11-2,TRBJ1-2,few,NA
TGCGCCACCCGCGGTGAGGATACGCAGTATTTT,CATRGEDTQYF,TRBV4-3,TRBJ2-3,few,NA
TGCGCCAGCAGCCAAGGAGGTATCCTGGGCACAGATACGCAGTATTTT,CASSQGGILGTDTQYF,TRBV4-3,TRBJ2-3,few,NA
TGTGCCAGCATTAGGGCGGGACGTTTCGACAATGAGCAGTTCTTC,CASIRAGRFDNEQFF,TRBV28,TRBJ2-1,NA,NA
TGTGCCAGCAGCTTACATGCAGATTCTACGCAGTATTTT,CASSLHADSTQYF,TRBV7-3,TRBJ2-3,NA,NA
TGTGCCAGCTCACCACAATGGGGGGAGTCCACTGAAGCTTTCTTT,CASSPQWGESTEAFF,TRBV18,TRBJ1-1,few,NA
TGTGCCAGCAGCCAAGGTGTGGAGCAGCCCCAGCATTTT,CASSQGVEQPQHF,TRBV5-6,TRBJ1-5,NA,NA
TGCGCCAGCCGGGACAGTGTAAACACTGAAGCTTTCTTT,CASRDSVNTEAFF,TRBV5-1,TRBJ1-1,NA,TRBD1
TGTGCCAGCAGCGCGGGACAGGGGCATGAAAAACTGTTTTTT,CASSAGQGHEKLFF,TRBV9,TRBJ1-4,few,TRBD1
TGTGCCAGCAGCTTTCAAGGGGGCACAGATACGCAGTATTTT,CASSFQGGTDTQYF,TRBV7-2,TRBJ2-3,NA,NA
TGTGCCAGCAGCTTCGCCGGGACAGGGGTCTCAGATACGCAGTATTTT,CASSFAGTGVSDTQYF,TRBV9,TRBJ2-3,few,TRBD1
TGTGCCAGCAGTTTGTACAGGGATAACACCGGGGAGCTGTTTTTT,CASSLYRDNTGELFF,TRBV27,TRBJ2-2,NA,NA
TGTGCCAGCATGGTGGAGATTAACTATGGCTACACCTTC,CASMVEINYGYTF,TRBV2,TRBJ1-2,few,NA
TGTGCCAGCAGTTTTCAAGGGGGGGCAGGTCGAGGCTACACCTTC,CASSFQGGAGRGYTF,TRBV27,TRBJ1-2,NA,NA
TGTGCCAGCAGCGTAGTTACTGGTAACTATGGCTACACCTTC,CASSVVTGNYGYTF,TRBV9,TRBJ1-2,NA,NA
TGTGCCAGCACCCTCGGGGTCGTCTCCTACGAGCAGTACTTC,CASTLGVVSYEQYF,TRBV28,TRBJ2-7,NA,NA
TGTGCCAGCAGCCAACTTTTTGGTTCACGAGGTAGCACAGATACGCAGTATTTT,CASSQLFGSRGSTDTQYF,TRBV14,TRBJ2-3,few,NA
TGTGCCAGCAGCTATAAGGGGGCGGTTCACGGGGAGCTGTTTTTT,CASSYKGAVHGELFF,TRBV5-4,TRBJ2-2,NA,TRBD1
TGTGCCAGCAGCTTAGCGCGGTCAGGGGCCTACGAGCAGTACTTC,CASSLARSGAYEQYF,TRBV7-9,TRBJ2-7,few,NA
TGTGCCAGCAGCTCCCATGACTCACTAGAGCAGTACTTC,CASSSHDSLEQYF,TRBV7-3,TRBJ2-7,few,NA
TGTGCCAGCAGTTTTAGGAGGCAGGGGGATACCGGGGAGCTGTTTTTT,CASSFRRQGDTGELFF,TRBV27,TRBJ2-2,NA,TRBD1
TGTGCCAGCAGACGAGCAGGGGAGAATCAGCCCCAGCATTTT,CASRRAGENQPQHF,TRBV13,TRBJ1-5,NA,NA
TGTGCCAGCAGTTCCAGCACTAAGGATCAGCCCCAGCATTTT,CASSSSTKDQPQHF,TRBV28,TRBJ1-5,NA,NA
TGCGCCAGCAGCGGCAAACCAGGGAATGGAATGAACACTGAAGCTTTCTTT,CASSGKPGNGMNTEAFF,TRBV5-1,TRBJ1-1,NA,NA
TGTGCCAGCAGCCCTAGACGGACAGGTAGCACTGAAGCTTTCTTT,CASSPRRTGSTEAFF,TRBV7-8,TRBJ1-1,NA,TRBD1
TGTGCCAGCAGCTTAAGGAGTTCCACAGATACGCAGTATTTT,CASSLRSSTDTQYF,TRBV7-3,TRBJ2-3,few,NA
TGTGCCACCAGCCGGGAGTTCCAAAACATTCAGTACTTC,CATSREFQNIQYF,TRBV15,TRBJ2-4,NA,NA
TGTGCCACCAGCAGGTTTGACCGAGGCACTGAAGCTTTCTTT,CATSRFDRGTEAFF,TRBV15,TRBJ1-1,NA,NA
TGTGCCAGCAGCTCCCGTTCCGGGAGTGGGTACGAGCAGTACTTC,CASSSRSGSGYEQYF,TRBV7-2,TRBJ2-7,few,NA
TGCGCCAGCAGCCAACTAGAGGACAGACATAATGAAAAACTGTTTTTT,CASSQLEDRHNEKLFF,TRBV4-3,TRBJ1-4,NA,NA
TGTGCCACCAGCAGAGATTACGATGGGACAGGGGATTCACCCCTCCACTTT,CATSRDYDGTGDSPLHF,TRBV15,TRBJ1-6,NA,TRBD1
TGCGCCAGCAGCTTGGGAGACAGGGGTCGGGAGCAGTACTTC,CASSLGDRGREQYF,TRBV5-1,TRBJ2-7,few,TRBD1
TGTGCCAGCATCAACGGGGGGAGCAACACTGAAGCTTTCTTT,CASINGGSNTEAFF,TRBV28,TRBJ1-1,few,NA
TGTGCCACCAGCTTAGGACTAGCGGGGGCTGAGACCCAGTACTTC,CATSLGLAGAETQYF,TRBV15,TRBJ2-5,few,TRBD2
TGTGCCAGCAGCCTCACTAGCGCGGGCGGGGAGCTGTTTTTT,CASSLTSAGGELFF,TRBV4-2,TRBJ2-2,NA,TRBD2
TGCACCAGCAGCCAAGACGGCCTAGCGGGCCCTCAAGAGACCCAGTACTTC,CTSSQDGLAGPQETQYF,TRBV1,TRBJ2-5,NA,NA
TGCGCCAGCAGCCGCGGACAGTACACTGAAGCTTTCTTT,CASSRGQYTEAFF,TRBV4-1,TRBJ1-1,few,NA
TGTGCCAGTAGCCGTGGGGCGGGAAGCACAGATACGCAGTATTTT,CASSRGAGSTDTQYF,TRBV19,TRBJ2-3,few,NA
TGTGCCTGGAGACGACAGGGGGCTAGCGGCAATCAGCCCCAGCATTTT,CAWRRQGASGNQPQHF,TRBV30,TRBJ1-5,few,TRBD1
TGCGCCAGCAGCCAAGTCGGGACTAGTGGCAATGAGCAGTTCTTC,CASSQVGTSGNEQFF,TRBV4-3,TRBJ2-1,few,TRBD2
TGCAGCGCGCGACAGGGGGAGGGCTACACCTTC,CSARQGEGYTF,TRBV29-1,TRBJ1-2,NA,TRBD1
TGTGCCAGCAGCTTGGGCGGGGGGGCCCTCGAGCAGTACTTC,CASSLGGGALEQYF,TRBV7-9,TRBJ2-7,NA,TRBD2
TGCGCCAGCAGCTCCGGTCGGGGTCAGCCCCAGCATTTT,CASSSGRGQPQHF,TRBV5-1,TRBJ1-5,NA,NA
TGTGCCAGCAGAGGGACTGGGGAGACCCAGTACTTC,CASRGTGETQYF,TRBV6-1,TRBJ2-5,few,NA
TGTGCCAGCAGCCCCGACCGGGATCGGGAAAAACTGTTTTTT,CASSPDRDREKLFF,TRBV6-1,TRBJ1-4,few,NA